This is a list of T cell receptor beta chains from one sample in a study of blood T cell repertoires in COVID-19. Sequencing was performed with immunoSEQ multiplex PCR; in TCRdb, only in-frame clones are kept and a portion is missing. The data hold 200,000 to 250,000 clones, with just over 85% observed a single time. The sequenced material came from PBMCs or T cells enriched from blood (not recorded which). The source is a woman aged 40-49 years with acute COVID-19. The CDR3 runs from the conserved cysteine through the conserved F or W. A D gene is named only where the DNA matches it firmly. Clone size is stated in some rows and not others, as once, few, many or a class when expanded.

few,-,TRBJ1-5,TRBV7-6,CASSRQRNQPQHF,TGTGCCAGCAGCCGACAAAGAAATCAGCCCCAGCATTTT
-,-,TRBJ1-1,TRBV6-5,CASSYSRTLGNTEAFF,TGTGCCAGCAGTTACTCCCGGACATTGGGGAACACTGAAGCTTTCTTT
-,-,TRBJ2-7,TRBV12-3/TRBV12-4,CASRSSRDYEQYF,TGTGCCAGCAGAAGCTCCCGGGACTACGAGCAGTACTTC
-,TRBD2,TRBJ2-3,TRBV20-1,CSARLATQYF,TGCAGTGCCCGACTAGCCACGCAGTATTTT
once,-,TRBJ2-1,TRBV14,CASSQDWGHEDEQFF,TGTGCCAGCAGCCAAGATTGGGGGCACGAGGACGAGCAGTTCTTC
-,-,TRBJ2-7,TRBV28,CASSLWQGNEQYF,TGTGCCAGCAGTTTATGGCAGGGCAACGAGCAGTACTTC
-,-,TRBJ2-1,TRBV10-1,CASSTTRSYNEQFF,TGCGCCAGCTCGACTACTAGATCCTACAATGAGCAGTTCTTC
-,TRBD1,TRBJ1-1,TRBV18,CASSIGQGASNTEAFF,TGTGCCAGCTCAATCGGACAGGGGGCAAGCAACACTGAAGCTTTCTTT
-,-,TRBJ2-1,TRBV5-1,CASSLGVYNEQFF,TGCGCCAGCAGCCTCGGGGTCTACAATGAGCAGTTCTTC
once,TRBD2,TRBJ2-3,TRBV7-9,CASSLAPGLATDTQYF,TGTGCCAGCAGCTTAGCTCCGGGACTAGCGACAGATACGCAGTATTTT
few,TRBD1,TRBJ1-3,TRBV19,CASSIKGQNSGNTIYF,TGTGCCAGTAGTATAAAGGGACAGAACTCTGGAAACACCATATATTTT
-,TRBD2,TRBJ2-2,TRBV11-3,CASSFREEGGELFF,TGTGCCAGCAGCTTCCGGGAGGAGGGCGGGGAGCTGTTTTTT
-,TRBD1,TRBJ1-5,TRBV2,CASSIGTANQPQHF,TGTGCCAGCAGCATCGGGACAGCAAATCAGCCCCAGCATTTT
-,-,TRBJ1-5,TRBV4-3,CASSLDGDSNQPQHF,TGCGCCAGCAGCCTCGACGGAGACAGCAATCAGCCCCAGCATTTT
few,TRBD2,TRBJ2-1,TRBV5-1,CASSLGNSGSNEQFF,TGCGCCAGCAGCTTAGGTAATAGCGGGAGTAATGAGCAGTTCTTC
once,TRBD1,TRBJ2-1,TRBV24-1,CATSDRDRDNEQFF,TGTGCCACCAGTGACCGCGACAGGGACAATGAGCAGTTCTTC
-,TRBD2,TRBJ2-1,TRBV11-3,CASSLGTSGYNEQFF,TGTGCCAGCAGCTTAGGGACTAGCGGCTACAATGAGCAGTTCTTC
-,-,TRBJ2-3,TRBV7-2,CASSLGRTVTDTQYF,TGTGCCAGCAGCTTAGGCCGGACAGTAACAGATACGCAGTATTTT
few,TRBD1,TRBJ2-1,TRBV11-2,CASSGRLGQGARDEQFF,TGTGCCAGCAGCGGGCGACTAGGGCAGGGGGCTAGGGATGAGCAGTTCTTC
-,-,TRBJ1-3,TRBV28,CASTRPPGGAGNTIYF,TGTGCCAGCACCCGCCCCCCGGGGGGGGCTGGAAACACCATATATTTT
few,TRBD2,TRBJ2-2,TRBV5-1,CASSSGTSPGELFF,TGCGCCAGCAGCTCCGGGACTAGTCCCGGGGAGCTGTTTTTT
few,TRBD2,TRBJ2-1,TRBV5-1,CASSLSREGRNEQFF,TGCGCCAGCAGTTTGTCGCGGGAGGGCCGCAATGAGCAGTTCTTC
once,TRBD1,TRBJ2-7,TRBV24-1,CATSDSRGPEEQYF,TGTGCCACCAGTGATTCCAGGGGGCCGGAAGAGCAGTACTTC
-,-,TRBJ2-1,TRBV2,CAIEGSSYNEQFF,TGTGCCATCGAGGGATCCTCCTACAATGAGCAGTTCTTC
once,-,TRBJ1-2,TRBV24-1,CATSDGPGAANYGYTF,TGTGCCACCAGTGATGGGCCGGGAGCCGCAAACTATGGCTACACCTTC
-,TRBD1,TRBJ1-2,TRBV28,CASSRDRVRGYTF,TGTGCCAGCAGTCGGGACAGGGTGCGAGGCTACACCTTC
-,TRBD1,TRBJ1-1,TRBV18,CASSPLGTGDEAFF,TGTGCCAGCTCACCACTAGGGACAGGGGATGAAGCTTTCTTT